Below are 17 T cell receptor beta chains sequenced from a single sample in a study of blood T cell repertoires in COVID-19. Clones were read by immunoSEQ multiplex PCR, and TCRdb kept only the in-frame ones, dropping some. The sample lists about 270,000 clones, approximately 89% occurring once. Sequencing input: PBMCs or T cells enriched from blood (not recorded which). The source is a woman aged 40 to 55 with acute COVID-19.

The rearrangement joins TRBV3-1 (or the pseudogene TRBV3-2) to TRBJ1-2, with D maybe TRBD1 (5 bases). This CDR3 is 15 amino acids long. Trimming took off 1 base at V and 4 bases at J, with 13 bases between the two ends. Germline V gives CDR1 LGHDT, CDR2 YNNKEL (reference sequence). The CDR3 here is CASSQGDTGGYGYTF. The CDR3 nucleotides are TGTGCCAGCAGCCAAGGAGATACAGGTGGCTATGGCTACACCTTC.

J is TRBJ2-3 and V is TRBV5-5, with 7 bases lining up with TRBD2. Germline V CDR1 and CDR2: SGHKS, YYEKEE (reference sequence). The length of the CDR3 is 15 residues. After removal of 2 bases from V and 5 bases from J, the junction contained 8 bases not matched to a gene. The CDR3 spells CASSFNPGEGDTQYF. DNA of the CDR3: TGTGCCAGCAGCTTCAACCCGGGGGAGGGAGATACGCAGTATTTT.

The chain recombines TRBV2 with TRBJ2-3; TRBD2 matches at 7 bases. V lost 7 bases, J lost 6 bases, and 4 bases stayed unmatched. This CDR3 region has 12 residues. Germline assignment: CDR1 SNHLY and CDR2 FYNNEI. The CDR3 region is CASTGGSDTQYF. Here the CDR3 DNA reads TGTGCCAGCACGGGGGGTTCGGATACGCAGTATTTT.

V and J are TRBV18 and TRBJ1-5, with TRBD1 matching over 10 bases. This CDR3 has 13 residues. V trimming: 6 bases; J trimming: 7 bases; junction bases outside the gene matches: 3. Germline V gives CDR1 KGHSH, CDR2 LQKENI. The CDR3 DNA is TGTGCCAGCTCCCGGGACAGGGGACAGCCCCAGCATTTT. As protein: CASSRDRGQPQHF.

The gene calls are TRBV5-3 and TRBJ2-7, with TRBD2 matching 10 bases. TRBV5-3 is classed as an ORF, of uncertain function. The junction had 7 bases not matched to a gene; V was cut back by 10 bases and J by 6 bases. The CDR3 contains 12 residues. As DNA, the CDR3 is TGTGCCGAGGGGGTAGCGGGAGGCGAGCAGTACTTC. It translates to CAEGVAGGEQYF.

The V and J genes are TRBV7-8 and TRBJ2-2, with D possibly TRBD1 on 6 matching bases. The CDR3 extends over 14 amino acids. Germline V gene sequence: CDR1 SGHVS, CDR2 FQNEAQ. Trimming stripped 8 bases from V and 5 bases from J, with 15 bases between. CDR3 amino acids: CASQGTDETGELFF. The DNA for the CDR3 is TGTGCCAGCCAGGGGACGGATGAAACCGGGGAGCTGTTTTTT.

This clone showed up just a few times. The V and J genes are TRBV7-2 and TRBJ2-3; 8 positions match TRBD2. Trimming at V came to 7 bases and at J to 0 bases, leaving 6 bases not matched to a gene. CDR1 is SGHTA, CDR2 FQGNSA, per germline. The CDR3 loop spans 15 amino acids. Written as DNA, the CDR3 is TGTGCCAGCACATTTAGCGGGACTAGCACAGATACGCAGTATTTT. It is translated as CASTFSGTSTDTQYF.

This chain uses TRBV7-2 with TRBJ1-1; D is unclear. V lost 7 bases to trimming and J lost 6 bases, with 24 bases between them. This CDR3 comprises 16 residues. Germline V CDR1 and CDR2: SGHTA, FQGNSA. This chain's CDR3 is CASTWARGGLSAEAFF. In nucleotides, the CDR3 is TGTGCCAGCACCTGGGCCCGGGGAGGGCTAAGCGCTGAAGCTTTCTTT.

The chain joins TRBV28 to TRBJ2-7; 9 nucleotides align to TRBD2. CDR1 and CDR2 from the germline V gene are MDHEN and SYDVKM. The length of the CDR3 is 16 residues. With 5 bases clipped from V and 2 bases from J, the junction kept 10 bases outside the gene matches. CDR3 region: CASSITIAGDPYEQYF. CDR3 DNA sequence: TGTGCCAGCAGTATAACGATAGCGGGGGACCCCTACGAGCAGTACTTC.

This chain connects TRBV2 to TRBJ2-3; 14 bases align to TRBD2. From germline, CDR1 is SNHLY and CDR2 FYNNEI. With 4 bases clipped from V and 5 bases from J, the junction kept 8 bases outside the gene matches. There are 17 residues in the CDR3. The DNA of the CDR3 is TGTGCCAGCAGTGGACGACTAGCGGGAGGGCCGGGAGATACGCAGTATTTT. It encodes CASSGRLAGGPGDTQYF. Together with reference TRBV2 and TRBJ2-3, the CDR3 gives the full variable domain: EPEVTQTPSHQVTQMGQEVILRCVPISNHLYFYWYRQILGQKVEFLVSFYNNEISEKSEIFDDQFSVERPDGSNFTLKIRSTKLEDSAMYFCASSGRLAGGPGDTQYFGPGTRLTVL.

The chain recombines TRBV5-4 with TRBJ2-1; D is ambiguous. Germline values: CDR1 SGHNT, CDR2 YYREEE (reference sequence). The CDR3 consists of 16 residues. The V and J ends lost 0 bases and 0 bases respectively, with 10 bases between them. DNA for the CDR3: TGTGCCAGCAGCTTGGCCTTAGTTAGCTCCTACAATGAGCAGTTCTTC. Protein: CASSLALVSSYNEQFF.

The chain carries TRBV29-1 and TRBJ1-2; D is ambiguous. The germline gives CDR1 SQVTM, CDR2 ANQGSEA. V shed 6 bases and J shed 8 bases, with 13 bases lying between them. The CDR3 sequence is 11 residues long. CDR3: CSVSDLGGYTF. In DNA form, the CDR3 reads TGCAGCGTCTCAGACCTGGGCGGCTACACCTTC.

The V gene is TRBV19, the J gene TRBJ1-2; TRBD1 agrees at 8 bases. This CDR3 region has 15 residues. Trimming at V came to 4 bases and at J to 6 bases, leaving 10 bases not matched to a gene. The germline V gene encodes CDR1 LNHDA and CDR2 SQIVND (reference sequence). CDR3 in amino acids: CASSRTDRGVNGYTF. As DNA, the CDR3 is TGTGCCAGTAGTAGGACCGACAGGGGAGTTAATGGCTACACCTTC.

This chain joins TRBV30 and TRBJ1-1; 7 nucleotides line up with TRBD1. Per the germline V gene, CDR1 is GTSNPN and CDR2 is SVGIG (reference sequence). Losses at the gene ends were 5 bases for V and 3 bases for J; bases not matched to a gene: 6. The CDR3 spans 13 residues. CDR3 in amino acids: CAWGRQGDTEAFF. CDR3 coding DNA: TGTGCCTGGGGGCGACAGGGCGACACTGAAGCTTTCTTT. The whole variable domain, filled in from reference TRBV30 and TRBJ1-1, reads SQTIHQWPATLVQPVGSPLSLECTVEGTSNPNLYWYRQAAGRGLQLLFYSVGIGQISSEVPQNLSASRPQDRQFILSSKKLLLSDSGFYLCAWGRQGDTEAFFGQGTRLTVV.

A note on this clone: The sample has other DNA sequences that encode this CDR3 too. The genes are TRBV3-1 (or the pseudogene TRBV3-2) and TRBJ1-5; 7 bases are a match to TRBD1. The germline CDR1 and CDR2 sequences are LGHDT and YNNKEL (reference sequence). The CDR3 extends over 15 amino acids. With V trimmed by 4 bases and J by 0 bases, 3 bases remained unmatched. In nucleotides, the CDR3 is TGTGCCAGCAGCCGAGGGACAGATAGCAATCAGCCCCAGCATTTT. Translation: CASSRGTDSNQPQHF.

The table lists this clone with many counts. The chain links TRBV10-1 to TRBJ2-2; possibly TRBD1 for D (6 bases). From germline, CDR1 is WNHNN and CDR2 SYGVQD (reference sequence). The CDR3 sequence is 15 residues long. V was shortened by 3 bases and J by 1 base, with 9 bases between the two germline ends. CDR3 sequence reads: CASSDDRKNTGELFF. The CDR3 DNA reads TGCGCCAGCAGTGATGACAGGAAGAACACCGGGGAGCTGTTTTTT.

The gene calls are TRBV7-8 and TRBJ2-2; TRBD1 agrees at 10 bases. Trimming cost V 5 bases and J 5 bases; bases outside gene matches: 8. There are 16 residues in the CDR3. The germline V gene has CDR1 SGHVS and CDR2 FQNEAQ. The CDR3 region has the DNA TGTGCCAGCAGCACCCCCGGGACAGGGGAAACCGGGGAGCTGTTTTTT. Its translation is CASSTPGTGETGELFF.